This TCR beta chain was observed in a study of identical twins. TCRdb independently ran MiXCR on the 5' RACE reads; one entry per CDR3 protein. The top ten clones hold 2.9% of a sample with approximately 500,000 distinct CDR3 sequences, around 24% of them seen once. CDR1 and CDR2 (germline): SGHRS, YFSETQ. The V gene end was trimmed by 2 bases and the J gene end by 4 bases; junction bases not matched to a gene: 3. There are 14 residues in the CDR3. Study conclusions and caveats: Because invariant MAIT and iNKT cells could be present, zero-insertion analyses could be partly confounded.

This clonotype turned up a few times. Its target is not known. This sample was shared with a second study, whose subject was T cells expressing NK-cell markers. That paper notes: An anti-gamma-delta TCR antibody restricted sorting to alpha-beta TCR T cells in several experiments. A range of about 1.0-7.5% of CD8+ T cells consisted of dominant NKG2C+ clonotypes in about six donors. These same clonotypes (in a handful of donors) also led the CD3+CD56-NKG2C+ fraction.

The J gene is TRBJ2-7, the V gene TRBV5-1, with 10 bases matching TRBD1. The receptor was derived from a young woman in good health. Source material: CD4+ T cells sorted from blood. CDR3 nucleotide sequence: TGCGCCAGCAGCTTCCAGGGACAGGGGTACGAGCAGTACTTC. It is translated as CASSFQGQGYEQYF.